This record covers a single T cell receptor beta chain. Its antigen is not identified. The sample originates from a study of breast tumors, draining lymph nodes, adjacent tissues. Points from the study as a whole: Compared with basal-like, luminal-like tumors shared significantly more repertoire with nontumor tissue. The data were judged consistent with most tumor T cells coming from lymph node and expanding in tumor. Tumor T cell lymph node origin was a supported hypothesis, not proven. Compared with lymph nodes, tumors were less diverse; compared with nontumor tissue, more.

Samples came from axillary lymph nodes draining the breast cancer. TCRdb ran MiXCR on the multiplex PCR reads and lists one entry per CDR3 protein. The sample contains 120,000 to 150,000 distinct CDR3 sequences, about 31% of which appear only once. V dropped 2 bases and J dropped 1 base, with 7 bases sitting between them. Germline values: CDR1 KGHDR, CDR2 SFDVKD. This CDR3 has 14 residues. This clonotype was obtained from a female donor with breast cancer. Some clones in this sample may be carry-over from other donors' samples. Sequences were obtained from axillary lymph node tissue. The V gene is TRBV24-1, the J gene TRBJ1-1, with D possibly matching TRBD1 (6 bases). The CDR3 reads CATSDYRENTEAFF. As DNA, the CDR3 is TGTGCCACCAGTGATTACAGGGAGAACACTGAAGCTTTCTTT.